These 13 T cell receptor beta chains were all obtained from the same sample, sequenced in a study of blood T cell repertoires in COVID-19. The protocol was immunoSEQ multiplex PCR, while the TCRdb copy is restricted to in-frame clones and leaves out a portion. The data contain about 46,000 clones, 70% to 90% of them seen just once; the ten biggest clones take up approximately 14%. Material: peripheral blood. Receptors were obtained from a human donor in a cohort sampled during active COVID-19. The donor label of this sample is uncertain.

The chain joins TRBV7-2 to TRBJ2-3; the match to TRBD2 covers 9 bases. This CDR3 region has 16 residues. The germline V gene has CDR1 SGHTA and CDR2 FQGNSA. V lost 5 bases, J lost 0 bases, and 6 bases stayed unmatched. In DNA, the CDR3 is TGTGCCAGCAGCCCCGGGGGACTAGCTAGCACAGATACGCAGTATTTT. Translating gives CASSPGGLASTDTQYF.

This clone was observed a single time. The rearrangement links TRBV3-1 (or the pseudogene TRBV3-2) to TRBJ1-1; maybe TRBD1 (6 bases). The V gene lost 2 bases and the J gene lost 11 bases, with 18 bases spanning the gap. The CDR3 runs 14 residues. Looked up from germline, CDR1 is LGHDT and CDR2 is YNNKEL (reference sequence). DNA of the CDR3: TGTGCCAGCAGCCAAAATAGTGGGCAGGGGAAGGCTTTCTTT. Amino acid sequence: CASSQNSGQGKAFF.

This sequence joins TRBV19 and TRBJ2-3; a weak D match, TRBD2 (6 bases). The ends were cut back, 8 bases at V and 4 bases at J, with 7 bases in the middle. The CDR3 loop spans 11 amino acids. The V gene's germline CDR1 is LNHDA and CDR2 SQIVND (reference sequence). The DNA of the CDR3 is TGTGCCAGTGGAGGGGCAGATACGCAGTATTTT. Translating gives CASGGADTQYF.

The CDR3 bases are TGTGCCAGCACCCGGGCCCAAGGGGGCTCTGAAGCTTTCTTT. It encodes CASTRAQGGSEAFF. The J gene is TRBJ1-1, the V gene TRBV6-5; TRBD1 aligns across 7 bases. V lost 7 bases, J lost 6 bases, and 11 bases stayed unmatched. The CDR3 sequence is 14 residues long. CDR1 and CDR2 from the germline V gene are MNHEY and SVGAGI.

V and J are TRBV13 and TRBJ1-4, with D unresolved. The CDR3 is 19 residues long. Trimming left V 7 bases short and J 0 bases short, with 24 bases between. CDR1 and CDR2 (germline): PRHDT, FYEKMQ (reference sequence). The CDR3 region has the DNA TGTGCCAGCATGATATCACGGTCCCCAGCCGGAGCAACTAATGAAAAACTGTTTTTT. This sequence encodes CASMISRSPAGATNEKLFF. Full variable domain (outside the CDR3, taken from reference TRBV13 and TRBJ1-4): AAGVIQSPRHLIKEKRETATLKCYPIPRHDTVYWYQQGPGQDPQFLISFYEKMQSDKGSIPDRFSAQQFSDYHSELNMSSLELGDSALYFCASMISRSPAGATNEKLFFGSGTQLSVL.

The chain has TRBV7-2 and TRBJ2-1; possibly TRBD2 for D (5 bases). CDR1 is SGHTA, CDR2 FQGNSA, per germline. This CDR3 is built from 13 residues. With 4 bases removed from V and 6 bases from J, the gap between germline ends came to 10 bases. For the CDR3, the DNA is TGTGCCAGCAGCTGGGCGGGTTCCAATGAGCAGTTCTTC. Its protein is CASSWAGSNEQFF. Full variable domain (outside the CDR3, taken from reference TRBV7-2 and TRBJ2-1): GAGVSQSPSNKVTEKGKDVELRCDPISGHTALYWYRQSLGQGLEFLIYFQGNSAPDKSGLPSDRFSAERTGGSVSTLTIQRTQQEDSAVYLCASSWAGSNEQFFGPGTRLTVL.

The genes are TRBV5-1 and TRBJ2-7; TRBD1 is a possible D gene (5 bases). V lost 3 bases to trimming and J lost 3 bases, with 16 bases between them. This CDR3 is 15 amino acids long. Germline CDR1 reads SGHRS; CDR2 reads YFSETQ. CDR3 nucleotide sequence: TGCGCCAGCAGCTCAAGGGGTGATCGGGTCTACGAGCAGTACTTC. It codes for CASSSRGDRVYEQYF.

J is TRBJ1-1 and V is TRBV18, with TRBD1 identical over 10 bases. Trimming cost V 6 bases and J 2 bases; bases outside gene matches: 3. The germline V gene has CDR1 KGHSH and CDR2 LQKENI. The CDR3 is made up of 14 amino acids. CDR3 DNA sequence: TGTGCCAGCTCGACAGGGGGCGGAAACACTGAAGCTTTCTTT. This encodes CASSTGGGNTEAFF.

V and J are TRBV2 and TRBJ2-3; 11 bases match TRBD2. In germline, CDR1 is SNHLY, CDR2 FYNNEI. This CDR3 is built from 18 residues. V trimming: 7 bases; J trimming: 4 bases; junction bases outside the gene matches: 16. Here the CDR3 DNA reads TGTGCCAGCACCCCCAACCCGACTAGCGGGAATCGGCCAGATACGCAGTATTTT. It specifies CASTPNPTSGNRPDTQYF.

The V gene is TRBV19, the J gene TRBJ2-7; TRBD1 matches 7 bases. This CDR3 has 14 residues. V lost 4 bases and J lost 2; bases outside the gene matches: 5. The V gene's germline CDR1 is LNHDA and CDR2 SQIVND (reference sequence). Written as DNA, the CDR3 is TGTGCCAGTAGTAGGGACAGTCTGGCCTACGAGCAGTACTTC. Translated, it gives CASSRDSLAYEQYF.

The CDR3 region has the DNA TGTGCCAGCAGCGAGAGCACAGGGGAATTGGGTGAGCAGTTCTTC. Its translation: CASSESTGELGEQFF. V is TRBV9 and J is TRBJ2-1; the match to TRBD1 covers 7 bases. The CDR3 runs 15 residues. The V segment lost 3 bases and the J segment 9 bases; nucleotides outside the gene matches: 12. Looked up from germline, CDR1 is SGDLS and CDR2 is YYNGEE.

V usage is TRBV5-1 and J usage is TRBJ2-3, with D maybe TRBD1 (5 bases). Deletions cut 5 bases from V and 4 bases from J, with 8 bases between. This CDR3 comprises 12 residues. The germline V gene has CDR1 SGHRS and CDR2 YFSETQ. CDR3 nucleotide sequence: TGCGCCAGCAGGAAGGGGCCAGATACGCAGTATTTT. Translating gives CASRKGPDTQYF.

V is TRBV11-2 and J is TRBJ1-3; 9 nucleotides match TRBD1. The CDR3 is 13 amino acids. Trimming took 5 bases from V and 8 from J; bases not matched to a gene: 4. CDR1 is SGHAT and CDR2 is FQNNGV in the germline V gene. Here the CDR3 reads CASSPGQGYTIYF. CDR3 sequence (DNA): TGTGCCAGCAGCCCGGGACAGGGTTACACCATATATTTT.